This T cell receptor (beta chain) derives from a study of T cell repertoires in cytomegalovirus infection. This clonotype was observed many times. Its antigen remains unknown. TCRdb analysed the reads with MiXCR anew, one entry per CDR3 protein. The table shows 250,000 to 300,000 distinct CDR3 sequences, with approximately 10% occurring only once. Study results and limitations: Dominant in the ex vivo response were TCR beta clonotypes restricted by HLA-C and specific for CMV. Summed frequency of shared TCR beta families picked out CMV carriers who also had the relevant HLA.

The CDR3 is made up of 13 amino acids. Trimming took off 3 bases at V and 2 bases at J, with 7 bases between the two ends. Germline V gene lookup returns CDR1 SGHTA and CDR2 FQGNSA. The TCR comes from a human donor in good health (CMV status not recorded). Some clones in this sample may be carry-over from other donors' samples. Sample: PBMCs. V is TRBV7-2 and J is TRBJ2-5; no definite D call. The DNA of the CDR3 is TGTGCCAGCAGCTTTGTCTTACAAGAGACCCAGTACTTC. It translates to CASSFVLQETQYF.